This TCR beta chain is drawn from a study of regulatory T cells in long-lasting Graves disease. Study-level results: When disease was persistent, TRBV28, TRBJ1-2 and TRBJ2-5 were the favored segments.

This clonotype was detected once. Antigen unknown. The germline gives CDR1 SGHRS, CDR2 YFSETQ. V dropped 4 bases and J dropped 6; count of bases not matched to a gene: 6. The CDR3 is 14 residues long. Time point of the sample: persistent/refractory GD, antithyroid drugs over 5 years with positive TRAb. Researchers made the TCR library from RNA that was extracted from PBMCs. CDR3 regions were amplified by Arm-PCR using iRepertoire HTBI primers to build TCR beta libraries. How the authors handled the data: Across all samples, approximately 64 TRBV segments and roughly 14 TRBJ segments were identified. MiXCR, applied by TCRdb to the multiplex PCR reads, yields one record per CDR3 protein. Clone size and V and J calls follow TCRdb, not the original study. Altogether more than 350,000 distinct CDR3 sequences are present, approximately 22% being singletons, with the ten largest covering roughly 13%.

The V call is TRBV5-1, the J call TRBJ2-3; TRBD2 aligns across 9 bases. This clonotype was obtained from a female donor with Graves disease. This specimen consisted of peripheral blood mononuclear cells (PBMCs), obtained when the disease was refractory, from a patient treated with antithyroid drugs. As DNA, the CDR3 is TGCGCCAGCAGCGCCGTGACTAGCGGCGATACGCAGTATTTT. This sequence encodes CASSAVTSGDTQYF.